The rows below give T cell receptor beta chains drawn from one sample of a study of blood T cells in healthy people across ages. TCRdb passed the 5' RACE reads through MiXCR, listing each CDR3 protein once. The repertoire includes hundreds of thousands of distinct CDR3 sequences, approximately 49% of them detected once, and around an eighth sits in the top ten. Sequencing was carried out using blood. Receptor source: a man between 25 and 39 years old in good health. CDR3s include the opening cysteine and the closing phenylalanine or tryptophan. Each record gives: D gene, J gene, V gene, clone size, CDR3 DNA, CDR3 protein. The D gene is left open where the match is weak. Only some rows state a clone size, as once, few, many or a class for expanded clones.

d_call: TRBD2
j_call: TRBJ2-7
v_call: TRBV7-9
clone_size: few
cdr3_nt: TGTGCCAGCAGCCTTGCGGGACTAATTAGAGACGAGCAGTACTTC
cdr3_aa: CASSLAGLIRDEQYF

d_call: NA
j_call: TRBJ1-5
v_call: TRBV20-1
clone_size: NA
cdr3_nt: TGCAGTGCCCCGCGTCCCCTCAACGGGGGGGTTGGGTATAGCAATCAGCCCCAGCATTTT
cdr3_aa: CSAPRPLNGGVGYSNQPQHF

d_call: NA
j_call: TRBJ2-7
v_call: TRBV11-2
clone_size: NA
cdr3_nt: TGTGCCAGCAGCCCGCGGACAGCGGTGGACTACGAGCAGTACTTC
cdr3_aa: CASSPRTAVDYEQYF

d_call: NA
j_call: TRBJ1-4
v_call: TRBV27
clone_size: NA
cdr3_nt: TGTGCCAGCAGTTTAGAGGGTGTAGGTGAAAAACTGTTTTTT
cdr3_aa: CASSLEGVGEKLFF

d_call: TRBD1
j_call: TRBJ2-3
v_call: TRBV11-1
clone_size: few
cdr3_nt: TGTGCCAGCAGACCACCGGGACAGGGTTCCACAGATACGCAGTATTTT
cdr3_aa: CASRPPGQGSTDTQYF

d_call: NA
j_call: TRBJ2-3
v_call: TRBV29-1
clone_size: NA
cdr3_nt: TGCAGCGTTGGGAGTAGGCGTCAAGATACGCAGTATTTT
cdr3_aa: CSVGSRRQDTQYF

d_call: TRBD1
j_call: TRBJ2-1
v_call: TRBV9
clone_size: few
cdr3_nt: TGTGCCAGCAGCGTAGGGGACAGGGCTTACAATGAGCAGTTCTTC
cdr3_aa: CASSVGDRAYNEQFF

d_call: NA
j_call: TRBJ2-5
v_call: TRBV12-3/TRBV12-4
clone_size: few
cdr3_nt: TGTGCCAGCAGTTTGTCACTGGGGGGGACCCAGTACTTC
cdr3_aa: CASSLSLGGTQYF

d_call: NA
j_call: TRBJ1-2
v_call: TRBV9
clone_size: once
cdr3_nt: TGTGCCAGCAGCGTAGAAAGTACAGGATATGGCTACACCTTC
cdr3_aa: CASSVESTGYGYTF

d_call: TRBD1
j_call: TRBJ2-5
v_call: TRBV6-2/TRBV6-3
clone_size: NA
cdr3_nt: TGTGCCAGCAGAAGACAGGGCTCAGAGACCCAGTACTTC
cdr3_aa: CASRRQGSETQYF

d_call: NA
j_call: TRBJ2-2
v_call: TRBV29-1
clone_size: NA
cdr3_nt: TGCAGCGTTCTCAGGGCCGGGGAGCTGTTTTTT
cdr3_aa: CSVLRAGELFF

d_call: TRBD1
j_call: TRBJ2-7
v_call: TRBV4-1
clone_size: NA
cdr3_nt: TGCGCCAGCAGCCAATCCGGGGACAGGGTTTACGAGCAGTACTTC
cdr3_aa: CASSQSGDRVYEQYF

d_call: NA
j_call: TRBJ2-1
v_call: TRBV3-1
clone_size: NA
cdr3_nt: TGTGCCAGCAGCCAAGCTCGACAGTACAATGAGCAGTTCTTC
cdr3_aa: CASSQARQYNEQFF

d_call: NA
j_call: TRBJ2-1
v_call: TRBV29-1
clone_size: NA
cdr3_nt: TGCAGCGTTGCCCGACGGCGTACCTACAATGAGCAGTTCTTC
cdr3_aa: CSVARRRTYNEQFF

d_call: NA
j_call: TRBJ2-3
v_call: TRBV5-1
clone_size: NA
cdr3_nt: TGCGCCAGCAGCTCCGGGGACTCTAGCACAGATACGCAGTATTTT
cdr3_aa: CASSSGDSSTDTQYF

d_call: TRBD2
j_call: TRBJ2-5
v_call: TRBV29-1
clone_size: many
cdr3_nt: TGCAGCGTTGGGGAGGGTAAAGAGACCCAGTACTTC
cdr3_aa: CSVGEGKETQYF

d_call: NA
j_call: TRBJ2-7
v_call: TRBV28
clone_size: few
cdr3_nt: TGTGCCAGCAGTTTGGGGTCTGCGTCGGACTACGAGCAGTACTTC
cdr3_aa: CASSLGSASDYEQYF

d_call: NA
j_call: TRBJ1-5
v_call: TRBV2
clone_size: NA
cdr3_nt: TGTGCCAGCGAAGGGGCGGGACAGCCCCAGCATTTT
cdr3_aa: CASEGAGQPQHF

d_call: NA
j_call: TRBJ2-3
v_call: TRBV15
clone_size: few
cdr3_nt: TGTGCCACCAGCAGAGGAGGGAGCACAGATACGCAGTATTTT
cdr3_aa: CATSRGGSTDTQYF

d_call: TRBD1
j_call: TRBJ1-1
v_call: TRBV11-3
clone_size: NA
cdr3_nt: TGTGCCAGCAGCTTCACCGGGACAGCCAACACTGAAGCTTTCTTT
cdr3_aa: CASSFTGTANTEAFF

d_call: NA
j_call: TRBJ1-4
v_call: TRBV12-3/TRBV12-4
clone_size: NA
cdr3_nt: TGTGCCAGCAGCTGGAAGGGGGGTAATGAAAAACTGTTTTTT
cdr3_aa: CASSWKGGNEKLFF

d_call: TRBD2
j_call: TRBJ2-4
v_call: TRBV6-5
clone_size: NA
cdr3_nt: TGTGCCAGCAGTTACTCGATACTAGCGGTAGCCGCGCAGTACTTC
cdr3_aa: CASSYSILAVAAQYF

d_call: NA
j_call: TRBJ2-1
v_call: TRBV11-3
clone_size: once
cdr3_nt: TGTGTCAGCAGCTTAGATCAAAATGAGCAGTTCTTC
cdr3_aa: CVSSLDQNEQFF

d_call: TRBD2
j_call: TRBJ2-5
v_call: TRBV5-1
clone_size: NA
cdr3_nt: TGCGCCAGCAGCCTGACTAGCGGACAAGAGGCCCAGTACTTC
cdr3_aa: CASSLTSGQEAQYF

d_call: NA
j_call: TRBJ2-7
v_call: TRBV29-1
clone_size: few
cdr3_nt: TGCAGCGTCGGTACTGACAGATTGTACTACGAGCAGTACTTC
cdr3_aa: CSVGTDRLYYEQYF

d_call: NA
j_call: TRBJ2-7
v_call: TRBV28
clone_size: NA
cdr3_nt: TGTGCCAGCAGTTATGGCTTCCGCTACGAGCAGTACTTC
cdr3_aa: CASSYGFRYEQYF

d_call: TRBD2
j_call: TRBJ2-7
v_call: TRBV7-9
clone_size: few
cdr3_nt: TGTGCCGGCAGCTTAGCTCGGGGGGACCCTTACGAGCAGTACTTC
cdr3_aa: CAGSLARGDPYEQYF

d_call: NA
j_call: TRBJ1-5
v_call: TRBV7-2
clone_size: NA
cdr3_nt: TGTGCCAGCAGCTTAGGGGGGGATTATCAGCCCCAGCATTTT
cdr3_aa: CASSLGGDYQPQHF

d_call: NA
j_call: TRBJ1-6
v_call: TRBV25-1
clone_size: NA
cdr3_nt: TGTGCCAGCAGTGATCGCCGGGGAAGCTCCTATAATTCACCCCTCCACTTT
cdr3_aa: CASSDRRGSSYNSPLHF

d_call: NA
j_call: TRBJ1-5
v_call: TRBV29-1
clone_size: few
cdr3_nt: TGCAGCGTTGAATTCGGAACAGGCAATCAGCCCCAGCATTTT
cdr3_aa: CSVEFGTGNQPQHF

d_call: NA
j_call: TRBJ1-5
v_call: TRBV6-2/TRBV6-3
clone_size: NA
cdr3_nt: TGTGCCAGCAGCCTCCCCACCGGGGAACTTGGCAATCAGCCCCAGCATTTT
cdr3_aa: CASSLPTGELGNQPQHF

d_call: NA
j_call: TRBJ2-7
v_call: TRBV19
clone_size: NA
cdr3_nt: TGTGCCAGTAGTGCGAGTCATGGCTCCTACGAGCAGTACTTC
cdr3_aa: CASSASHGSYEQYF

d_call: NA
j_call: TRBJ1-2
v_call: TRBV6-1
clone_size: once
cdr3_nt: TGTGCCAGCAGGCCAGGACACAACTATGGCTACACCTTC
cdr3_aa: CASRPGHNYGYTF

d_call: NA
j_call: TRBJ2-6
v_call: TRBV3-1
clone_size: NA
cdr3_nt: TGTGCCAGCAGCCCCTGGGACCGGTCCTCTGGGGCCAACGTCCTGACTTTC
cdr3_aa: CASSPWDRSSGANVLTF

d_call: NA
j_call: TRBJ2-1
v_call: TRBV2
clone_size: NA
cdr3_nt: TGTGCCAGTCCAAACAATGAGCAGTTCTTC
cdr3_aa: CASPNNEQFF

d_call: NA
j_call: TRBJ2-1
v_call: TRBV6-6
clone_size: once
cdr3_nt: TGTGCCAGCAGTTACGTAGCGGAGCAGTTCTTC
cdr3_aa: CASSYVAEQFF

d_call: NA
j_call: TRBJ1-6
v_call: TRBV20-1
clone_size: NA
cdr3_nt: TGCAGTGCTAGAGATGTGAGCTCCTATAATTCACCCCTCCACTTT
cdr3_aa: CSARDVSSYNSPLHF

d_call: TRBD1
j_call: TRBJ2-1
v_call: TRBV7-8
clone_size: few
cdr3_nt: TGTGCCAGCAGCTTACAGGGACAGTTTCGAGAGCAGTTCTTC
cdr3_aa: CASSLQGQFREQFF

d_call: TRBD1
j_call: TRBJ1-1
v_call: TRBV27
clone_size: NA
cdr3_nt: TGTGCCAGCTTCCTCCTAGGGACAGGGCGACACACTGAAGCTTTCTTT
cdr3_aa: CASFLLGTGRHTEAFF

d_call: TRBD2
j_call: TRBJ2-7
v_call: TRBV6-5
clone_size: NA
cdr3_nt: TGTGCCAGCAGTTACCCGACTAAGCGGGGTGTCTACGAGCAGTACTTC
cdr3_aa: CASSYPTKRGVYEQYF

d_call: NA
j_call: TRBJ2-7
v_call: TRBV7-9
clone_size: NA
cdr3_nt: TGTGCCAGCAGCTCAACGAAGGGAGTCTTCTACGAGCAGTACTTC
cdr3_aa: CASSSTKGVFYEQYF

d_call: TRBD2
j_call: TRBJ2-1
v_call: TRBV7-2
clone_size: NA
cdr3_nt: TGTGCCAGCAGCTTAGCGAGCCTTAGCGGGGGGGCCCACAATGAGCAGTTCTTC
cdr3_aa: CASSLASLSGGAHNEQFF

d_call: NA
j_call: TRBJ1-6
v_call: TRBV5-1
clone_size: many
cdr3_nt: TGCGCCAGCAGCTTACAGGGAACCACGAATTCACCCCTCCACTTT
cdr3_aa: CASSLQGTTNSPLHF

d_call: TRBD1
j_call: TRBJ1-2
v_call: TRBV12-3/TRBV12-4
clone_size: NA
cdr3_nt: TGTGCCAGCACCCTGGGACAGGGGGTAGGAGGCTACACCTTC
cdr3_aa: CASTLGQGVGGYTF

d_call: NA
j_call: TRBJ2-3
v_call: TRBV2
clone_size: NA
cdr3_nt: TGTGCCAGCAGTGCTGGCCCGGCAGATACGCAGTATTTT
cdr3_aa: CASSAGPADTQYF

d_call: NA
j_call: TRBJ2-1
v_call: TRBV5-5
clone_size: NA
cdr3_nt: TGTGCCAGCAGTGACGAACAGGGCATGGTATATGAGCAGTTCTTC
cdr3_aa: CASSDEQGMVYEQFF

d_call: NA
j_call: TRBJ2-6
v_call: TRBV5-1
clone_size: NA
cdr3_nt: TGCGCCAGCAGCTTGACGACTGACCGGGCATCTGGGGCCAACGTCCTGACTTTC
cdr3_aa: CASSLTTDRASGANVLTF

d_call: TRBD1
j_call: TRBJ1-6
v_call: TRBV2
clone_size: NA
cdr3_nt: TGTGCCAGCAGTGGTTTTCAGGGGACAGATTCACCCCTCCACTTT
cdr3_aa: CASSGFQGTDSPLHF

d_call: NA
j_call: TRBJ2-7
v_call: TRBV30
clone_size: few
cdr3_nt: TGTGCCTGGAGTGTTAACAGCGGCTACGAGCAGTACTTC
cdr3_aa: CAWSVNSGYEQYF

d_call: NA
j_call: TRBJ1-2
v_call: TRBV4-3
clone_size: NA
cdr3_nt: TGCGCCAGCAGCCAAGGAGTGGTAGCTAACTATAGCTACACCTTC
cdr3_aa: CASSQGVVANYSYTF

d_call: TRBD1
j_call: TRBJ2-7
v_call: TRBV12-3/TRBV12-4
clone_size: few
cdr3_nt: TGTGCCAGCAGTTTACCGGGACAGCCCTACGAGCAGTACTTC
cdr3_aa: CASSLPGQPYEQYF

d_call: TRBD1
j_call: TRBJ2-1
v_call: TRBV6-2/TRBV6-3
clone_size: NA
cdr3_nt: TGTGCCAGCAGGTACCAGGGACAGGGATTAAATGAGCAGTTCTTC
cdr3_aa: CASRYQGQGLNEQFF

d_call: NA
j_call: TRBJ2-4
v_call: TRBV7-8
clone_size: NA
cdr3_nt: TGTGCCAGCAGCTTAGAATCAGGGGGCATACTAGCGGACGCGTACTTC
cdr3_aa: CASSLESGGILADAYF

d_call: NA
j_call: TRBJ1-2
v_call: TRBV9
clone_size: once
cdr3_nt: TGTGCCAGCACCTTAGGGGCAGCGGACTATGGCTACACCTTC
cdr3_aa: CASTLGAADYGYTF

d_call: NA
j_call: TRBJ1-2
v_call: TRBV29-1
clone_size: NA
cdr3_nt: TGCAGCGTCAATCGGGGTGCAGCTAGGAACTATGGCTACACCTTC
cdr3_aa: CSVNRGAARNYGYTF

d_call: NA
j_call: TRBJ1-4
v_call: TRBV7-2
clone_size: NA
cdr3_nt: TGTGCCAGCAGCTCGACCAGGCAGGTCTCTGAAAAACTGTTTTTT
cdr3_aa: CASSSTRQVSEKLFF